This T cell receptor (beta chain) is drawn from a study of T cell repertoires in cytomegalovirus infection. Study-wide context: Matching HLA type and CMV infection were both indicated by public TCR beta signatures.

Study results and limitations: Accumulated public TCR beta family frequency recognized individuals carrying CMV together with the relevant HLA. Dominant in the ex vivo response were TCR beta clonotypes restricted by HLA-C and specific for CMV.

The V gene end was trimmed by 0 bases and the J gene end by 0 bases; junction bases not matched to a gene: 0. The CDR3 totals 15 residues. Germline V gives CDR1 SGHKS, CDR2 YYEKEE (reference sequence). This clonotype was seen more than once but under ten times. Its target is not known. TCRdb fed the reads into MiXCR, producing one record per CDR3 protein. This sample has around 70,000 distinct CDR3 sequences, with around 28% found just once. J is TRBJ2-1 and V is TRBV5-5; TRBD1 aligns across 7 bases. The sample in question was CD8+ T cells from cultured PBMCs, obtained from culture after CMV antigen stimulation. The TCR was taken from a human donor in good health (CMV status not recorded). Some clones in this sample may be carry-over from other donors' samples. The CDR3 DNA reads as TGTGCCAGCAGCTTGGGGGACAGCTCCTACAATGAGCAGTTCTTC. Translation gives CASSLGDSSYNEQFF.